The sequence of this TCR beta chain was determined in a study of shared clonotypes between healthy human individuals. CDR3 length equals 14 residues. CDR1 SNHLY and CDR2 FYNNEI come from the germline V gene. Deletions cut 1 base from V and 5 bases from J, with 12 bases between. Clones were sequenced by immunoSEQ multiplex PCR, and TCRdb holds only the in-frame ones, with some missing. The sample includes about 480,000 clones, 75% to 85% of them seen just once. The specimen sequenced was PBMCs. The chain is built from TRBV2 and TRBJ2-7; D might be TRBD1 (5 bases). The sequence was collected from a woman in her thirties or forties in good health. Some clones in this sample may be carry-over from other donors' samples. The CDR3, as DNA: TGTGCCAGCAGTGAAGACCGTCAGGGCAACGAGCAGTACTTC. Translated: CASSEDRQGNEQYF.